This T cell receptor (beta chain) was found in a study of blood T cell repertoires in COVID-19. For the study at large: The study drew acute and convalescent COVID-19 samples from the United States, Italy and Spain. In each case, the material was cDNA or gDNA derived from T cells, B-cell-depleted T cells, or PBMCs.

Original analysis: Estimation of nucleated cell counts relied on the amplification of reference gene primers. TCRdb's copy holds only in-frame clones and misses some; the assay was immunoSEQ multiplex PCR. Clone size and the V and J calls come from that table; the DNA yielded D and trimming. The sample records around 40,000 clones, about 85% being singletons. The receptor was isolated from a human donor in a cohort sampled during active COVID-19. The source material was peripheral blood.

This CDR3 is CASSERSIATGELFF. The CDR3 DNA follows: TGTGCCAGCAGTGAACGGTCCATCGCCACCGGGGAGCTGTTTTTT. The chain uses TRBV2 and TRBJ2-2, with unresolved D. The germline V and J ends were trimmed by 2 bases and 4 bases, with 11 bases remaining between them. The germline V gene has CDR1 SNHLY and CDR2 FYNNEI. This CDR3 has 15 amino acids.